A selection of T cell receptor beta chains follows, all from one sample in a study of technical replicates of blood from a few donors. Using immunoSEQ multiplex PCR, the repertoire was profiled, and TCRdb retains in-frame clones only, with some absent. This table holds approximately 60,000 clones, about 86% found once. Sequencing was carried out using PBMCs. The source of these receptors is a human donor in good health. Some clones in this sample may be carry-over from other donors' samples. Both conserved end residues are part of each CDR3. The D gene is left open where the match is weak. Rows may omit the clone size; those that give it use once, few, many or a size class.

cdr3_aa: CASSSGTRLGANVLTF
cdr3_nt: TGTGCCAGCAGTTCCGGAACTAGGCTCGGGGCCAACGTCCTGACTTTC
j_call: TRBJ2-6
v_call: TRBV6-6
clone_size: few
d_call: NA

cdr3_aa: CASREGGNTEAFF
cdr3_nt: TGCGCCAGCAGAGAAGGGGGGAACACTGAAGCTTTCTTT
j_call: TRBJ1-1
v_call: TRBV5-1
clone_size: NA
d_call: NA

cdr3_aa: CASSAGRGPGNTIYF
cdr3_nt: TGTGCCAGCAGTGCAGGAAGGGGGCCGGGAAACACCATATATTTT
j_call: TRBJ1-3
v_call: TRBV2
clone_size: NA
d_call: TRBD1

cdr3_aa: CASSHEIHRDRVREPGTDTQYF
cdr3_nt: TGCGCCAGCAGCCATGAAATACACCGGGACAGGGTTAGGGAGCCTGGCACAGATACGCAGTATTTT
j_call: TRBJ2-3
v_call: TRBV4-3
clone_size: once
d_call: TRBD1

cdr3_aa: CASSPTIQNTGELFF
cdr3_nt: TGTGCCAGCAGCCCTACGATCCAGAACACCGGGGAGCTGTTTTTT
j_call: TRBJ2-2
v_call: TRBV7-2
clone_size: once
d_call: NA

cdr3_aa: CASSIGVRLAGGTGELFF
cdr3_nt: TGTGCCAGTAGTATAGGAGTACGGCTAGCGGGAGGCACCGGGGAGCTGTTTTTT
j_call: TRBJ2-2
v_call: TRBV19
clone_size: once
d_call: TRBD2

cdr3_aa: CASSRARTARTEAFF
cdr3_nt: TGCGCCAGCAGCCGAGCGAGGACTGCCCGCACTGAAGCTTTCTTT
j_call: TRBJ1-1
v_call: TRBV4-1
clone_size: NA
d_call: NA

cdr3_aa: CASSTPPLQGLTDTQYF
cdr3_nt: TGTGCCAGTAGTACCCCCCCTTTACAGGGGCTCACAGATACGCAGTATTTT
j_call: TRBJ2-3
v_call: TRBV19
clone_size: NA
d_call: TRBD1

cdr3_aa: CSVYRGGETQYF
cdr3_nt: TGCAGCGTTTACAGGGGCGGGGAGACCCAGTACTTC
j_call: TRBJ2-5
v_call: TRBV29-1
clone_size: NA
d_call: TRBD1

cdr3_aa: CASSPPGAGRNQPQHF
cdr3_nt: TGTGCCAGCTCACCACCGGGGGCCGGTCGCAATCAGCCCCAGCATTTT
j_call: TRBJ1-5
v_call: TRBV18
clone_size: NA
d_call: NA

cdr3_aa: CASSMDRVGYTF
cdr3_nt: TGTGCCAGCAGCATGGACAGGGTTGGCTACACCTTC
j_call: TRBJ1-2
v_call: TRBV7-9
clone_size: NA
d_call: TRBD1

cdr3_aa: CASSPLWGGTGELFF
cdr3_nt: TGTGCCAGCAGCCCCCTCTGGGGAGGAACCGGGGAGCTGTTTTTT
j_call: TRBJ2-2
v_call: TRBV11-2
clone_size: NA
d_call: NA

cdr3_aa: CASSQGGTAGETQYF
cdr3_nt: TGTGCCAGCAGCCAAGGGGGGACTGCCGGGGAGACCCAGTACTTC
j_call: TRBJ2-5
v_call: TRBV14
clone_size: NA
d_call: NA

cdr3_aa: CASSPSGGRTYEQYF
cdr3_nt: TGCGCCAGCAGCCCGAGCGGGGGTCGCACCTACGAGCAGTACTTC
j_call: TRBJ2-7
v_call: TRBV4-3
clone_size: NA
d_call: TRBD2

cdr3_aa: CASLTTRGARGYTF
cdr3_nt: TGTGCCAGTCTAACCACCCGGGGGGCGCGGGGCTACACCTTC
j_call: TRBJ1-2
v_call: TRBV19
clone_size: NA
d_call: NA

cdr3_aa: CASSVRTSNTGELFF
cdr3_nt: TGTGCCAGCAGTGTTAGGACTAGCAACACCGGGGAGCTGTTTTTT
j_call: TRBJ2-2
v_call: TRBV6-1
clone_size: NA
d_call: TRBD2

cdr3_aa: CASSYGWEGRETQYF
cdr3_nt: TGTGCCAGCAGTTACGGGTGGGAGGGCCGTGAGACCCAGTACTTC
j_call: TRBJ2-5
v_call: TRBV6-6
clone_size: NA
d_call: TRBD2

cdr3_aa: CASSYPRAGVYEQYF
cdr3_nt: TGTGCCAGCAGTTACCCGAGAGCGGGGGTATACGAGCAGTACTTC
j_call: TRBJ2-7
v_call: TRBV6-5
clone_size: once
d_call: TRBD2

cdr3_aa: CASSPRGGSEETQYF
cdr3_nt: TGCGCCAGCAGTCCCCGGGGAGGCAGCGAAGAGACCCAGTACTTC
j_call: TRBJ2-5
v_call: TRBV5-1
clone_size: NA
d_call: NA

cdr3_aa: CASSLAVDRELFF
cdr3_nt: TGTGCCAGCAGCTTAGCGGTGGACAGGGAGCTGTTTTTT
j_call: TRBJ2-2
v_call: TRBV7-6
clone_size: once
d_call: NA

cdr3_aa: CATRGRGTEAFF
cdr3_nt: TGTGCCACAAGAGGGCGGGGGACTGAAGCTTTCTTT
j_call: TRBJ1-1
v_call: TRBV7-8
clone_size: NA
d_call: NA

cdr3_aa: CAISEGAPTDTQYF
cdr3_nt: TGTGCCATCAGTGAAGGGGCCCCCACAGATACGCAGTATTTT
j_call: TRBJ2-3
v_call: TRBV10-3
clone_size: NA
d_call: NA

cdr3_aa: CASSRDRFSYEQYF
cdr3_nt: TGCGCCAGCAGCCGGGACAGATTTTCCTACGAGCAGTACTTC
j_call: TRBJ2-7
v_call: TRBV4-1
clone_size: NA
d_call: TRBD1

cdr3_aa: CASTRDRGVPGYTF
cdr3_nt: TGTGCCAGTACCCGAGACAGGGGGGTGCCTGGCTACACCTTC
j_call: TRBJ1-2
v_call: TRBV19
clone_size: NA
d_call: TRBD1

cdr3_aa: CATSSDRVGNQPQHF
cdr3_nt: TGTGCCACCAGCAGTGACAGGGTTGGCAATCAGCCCCAGCATTTT
j_call: TRBJ1-5
v_call: TRBV15
clone_size: NA
d_call: TRBD1

cdr3_aa: CASSLGAGNNQPQHF
cdr3_nt: TGTGCCAGCAGCTTAGGGGCGGGAAACAATCAGCCCCAGCATTTT
j_call: TRBJ1-5
v_call: TRBV7-9
clone_size: once
d_call: NA

cdr3_aa: CASSWAGAVNTEAFF
cdr3_nt: TGTGCCAGCAGTTGGGCAGGGGCCGTGAACACTGAAGCTTTCTTT
j_call: TRBJ1-1
v_call: TRBV27
clone_size: NA
d_call: NA

cdr3_aa: CASSSTPGTSYNEQFF
cdr3_nt: TGTGCCAGCAGCTCAACCCCCGGGACAAGTTACAATGAGCAGTTCTTC
j_call: TRBJ2-1
v_call: TRBV7-9
clone_size: NA
d_call: NA

cdr3_aa: CASSQFAHPLDTQYF
cdr3_nt: TGTGCCAGCAGCCAATTTGCGCACCCTTTAGATACGCAGTATTTT
j_call: TRBJ2-3
v_call: TRBV14
clone_size: NA
d_call: NA

cdr3_aa: CASSQDRGSEQYF
cdr3_nt: TGCGCCAGCAGCCAAGACAGGGGGAGCGAGCAGTACTTC
j_call: TRBJ2-7
v_call: TRBV4-3
clone_size: NA
d_call: TRBD1

cdr3_aa: CATGRQLLDVSYTF
cdr3_nt: TGTGCCACCGGACGACAGCTACTTGATGTGAGCTACACCTTC
j_call: TRBJ1-2
v_call: TRBV2
clone_size: NA
d_call: NA

cdr3_aa: CASSPLDGRALTEQFF
cdr3_nt: TGCGCCAGCAGCCCCTTGGACGGGAGGGCCCTTACTGAGCAGTTCTTC
j_call: TRBJ2-1
v_call: TRBV5-1
clone_size: once
d_call: TRBD2

cdr3_aa: CASSPPGVNEQFF
cdr3_nt: TGTGCCAGCAGCCCCCCGGGGGTGAATGAGCAGTTCTTC
j_call: TRBJ2-1
v_call: TRBV6-5
clone_size: NA
d_call: NA

cdr3_aa: CASSIRGFAGELFF
cdr3_nt: TGTGCCAGTAGTATCCGGGGGTTCGCCGGGGAGCTGTTTTTT
j_call: TRBJ2-2
v_call: TRBV19
clone_size: once
d_call: NA

cdr3_aa: CAIAGRGNTEAFF
cdr3_nt: TGTGCCATCGCGGGGAGGGGGAACACTGAAGCTTTCTTT
j_call: TRBJ1-1
v_call: TRBV10-3
clone_size: NA
d_call: NA

cdr3_aa: CASKAVFRYEQYF
cdr3_nt: TGTGCCAGCAAGGCGGTTTTTCGGTACGAGCAGTACTTC
j_call: TRBJ2-7
v_call: TRBV2
clone_size: NA
d_call: NA

cdr3_aa: CASEKGDTDTQYF
cdr3_nt: TGTGCCAGCGAAAAGGGGGACACAGATACGCAGTATTTT
j_call: TRBJ2-3
v_call: TRBV2
clone_size: NA
d_call: NA

cdr3_aa: CASSQPGADTGELFF
cdr3_nt: TGTGCCAGCAGCCAGCCAGGGGCTGACACCGGGGAGCTGTTTTTT
j_call: TRBJ2-2
v_call: TRBV7-2
clone_size: NA
d_call: NA

cdr3_aa: CARPKTAQSTYEQYF
cdr3_nt: TGTGCCAGGCCTAAGACAGCACAGAGCACCTACGAGCAGTACTTC
j_call: TRBJ2-7
v_call: TRBV2
clone_size: NA
d_call: NA

cdr3_aa: CAIISQREHYEQYF
cdr3_nt: TGTGCCATCATTTCCCAGCGGGAGCACTACGAGCAGTACTTC
j_call: TRBJ2-7
v_call: TRBV10-3
clone_size: NA
d_call: TRBD2

cdr3_aa: CASSTSEVWNEQFF
cdr3_nt: TGTGCCAGCAGCACCAGTGAGGTATGGAATGAGCAGTTCTTC
j_call: TRBJ2-1
v_call: TRBV7-6
clone_size: NA
d_call: NA

cdr3_aa: CASSDAATGIAFF
cdr3_nt: TGTGCCAGCAGTGACGCGGCGACGGGAATTGCTTTCTTT
j_call: TRBJ1-1
v_call: TRBV6-1
clone_size: NA
d_call: NA

cdr3_aa: CASSLGLTSGRLDEQFF
cdr3_nt: TGTGCCAGCAGCTTAGGCTTGACTAGCGGGAGATTGGATGAGCAGTTCTTC
j_call: TRBJ2-1
v_call: TRBV7-9
clone_size: NA
d_call: TRBD2